This is a list of T cell receptor beta chains from one sample in a study of beta chain features in type 1 diabetes. Using immunoSEQ multiplex PCR, the repertoire was profiled, and TCRdb retains in-frame clones only, with some absent. Among about 180,000 clones listed, about 7.8% were seen once. The source material was central memory CD4+ T cells from blood. These TCRs come from a woman in her thirties or forties with type 1 diabetes. The CDR3 runs from the conserved cysteine through the conserved F or W. A D gene is named only where the DNA matches it firmly. Rows may omit the clone size; those that give it use once, few, many or a size class.

D: NA; V: TRBV2; size: few; J: TRBJ1-2; CDR3: CASRITPDMAYTF; DNA: TGTGCCAGCAGGATTACGCCCGATATGGCTTACACCTTC
D: TRBD1; V: TRBV28; size: few; J: TRBJ1-1; CDR3: CASSSTGESGEAFF; DNA: TGTGCCAGCAGTTCTACAGGGGAAAGCGGCGAAGCTTTCTTT
D: NA; V: TRBV4-2; size: few; J: TRBJ1-1; CDR3: CASSPGLQNTEAFF; DNA: TGTGCCAGCAGCCCGGGACTCCAAAACACTGAAGCTTTCTTT
D: NA; V: TRBV6-6; size: few; J: TRBJ1-5; CDR3: CASRARTSQPQHF; DNA: TGTGCCAGCAGAGCTAGGACAAGTCAGCCCCAGCATTTT
D: NA; V: TRBV29-1; size: NA; J: TRBJ2-5; CDR3: CSVEDGASQETQYF; DNA: TGCAGCGTTGAAGATGGGGCGAGCCAAGAGACCCAGTACTTC
D: TRBD1; V: TRBV18; size: NA; J: TRBJ2-1; CDR3: CASSIQAGTDGNEQFF; DNA: TGTGCCAGCTCAATACAAGCCGGGACAGACGGCAATGAGCAGTTCTTC
D: NA; V: TRBV9; size: few; J: TRBJ2-7; CDR3: CASSSSIEQYF; DNA: TGTGCCAGCAGCTCTTCCATCGAGCAGTACTTC
D: NA; V: TRBV4-3; size: NA; J: TRBJ1-6; CDR3: CASSQVGRSSYNSPLHF; DNA: TGCGCCAGCAGCCAAGTCGGGAGAAGCTCCTATAATTCACCCCTCCACTTT
D: TRBD1; V: TRBV5-1; size: NA; J: TRBJ1-2; CDR3: CASSGGTGVAGYTF; DNA: TGCGCCAGCAGCGGCGGGACAGGGGTCGCTGGCTACACCTTC
D: TRBD2; V: TRBV18; size: NA; J: TRBJ2-1; CDR3: CASSPPGLAGLYNEQFF; DNA: TGTGCCAGCTCACCACCGGGACTAGCGGGATTATACAATGAGCAGTTCTTC
D: NA; V: TRBV7-2; size: NA; J: TRBJ2-1; CDR3: CASRQTGGGDEQFF; DNA: TGTGCCAGCAGGCAGACAGGTGGCGGCGATGAGCAGTTCTTC
D: NA; V: TRBV28; size: many; J: TRBJ1-2; CDR3: CASSLREYGYTF; DNA: TGTGCCAGCAGTCTCCGGGAGTATGGCTACACCTTC
D: TRBD1; V: TRBV11-2; size: few; J: TRBJ1-1; CDR3: CASSLEQGDEAFF; DNA: TGTGCCAGCAGCTTAGAGCAGGGGGATGAAGCTTTCTTT
D: TRBD2; V: TRBV4-2; size: NA; J: TRBJ2-1; CDR3: CASSQETGGPHNEQFF; DNA: TGTGCCAGCAGCCAAGAGACGGGAGGGCCACACAATGAGCAGTTCTTC
D: NA; V: TRBV6-5; size: few; J: TRBJ2-1; CDR3: CASSYRTGYNEQFF; DNA: TGTGCCAGCAGTTACCGAACAGGATACAATGAGCAGTTCTTC
D: NA; V: TRBV7-2; size: few; J: TRBJ1-5; CDR3: CASSRDRSQPQHF; DNA: TGTGCCAGCAGCCGCGACAGGAGTCAGCCCCAGCATTTT
D: TRBD1; V: TRBV9; size: NA; J: TRBJ2-4; CDR3: CASSGGQGRNIQYF; DNA: TGTGCCAGCAGCGGGGGACAGGGGCGGAACATTCAGTACTTC
D: NA; V: TRBV5-1; size: few; J: TRBJ2-5; CDR3: CASSSLQGFRETQYF; DNA: TGCGCCAGCAGCAGCCTACAGGGTTTCCGAGAGACCCAGTACTTC
D: NA; V: TRBV11-1; size: few; J: TRBJ1-2; CDR3: CASSLDQGEYYGYTF; DNA: TGTGCCAGCAGCTTAGACCAGGGCGAGTACTATGGCTACACCTTC
D: TRBD2; V: TRBV9; size: NA; J: TRBJ2-3; CDR3: CASSPRTSADTQYF; DNA: TGTGCCAGCAGCCCAAGGACTAGCGCCGATACGCAGTATTTT
D: TRBD2; V: TRBV5-4; size: few; J: TRBJ2-3; CDR3: CASSYDGRRDTQYF; DNA: TGTGCCAGCAGCTATGACGGGAGGAGAGATACGCAGTATTTT
D: TRBD1; V: TRBV29-1; size: NA; J: TRBJ2-7; CDR3: CSVAGQGYRWQYF; DNA: TGCAGCGTTGCGGGACAGGGGTATAGGTGGCAGTACTTC
D: TRBD1; V: TRBV5-8; size: NA; J: TRBJ1-1; CDR3: CASSLNRGEAFF; DNA: TGTGCCAGCAGCTTAAACAGGGGAGAAGCTTTCTTT
D: TRBD2; V: TRBV4-2; size: NA; J: TRBJ2-5; CDR3: CASSQATDPGGETQYF; DNA: TGTGCCAGCAGCCAAGCAACAGACCCCGGGGGGGAGACCCAGTACTTC
D: NA; V: TRBV6-5; size: NA; J: TRBJ1-2; CDR3: CASSGGSYGYTF; DNA: TGTGCCAGCAGCGGAGGGAGCTATGGCTACACCTTC
D: TRBD1; V: TRBV5-1; size: NA; J: TRBJ1-2; CDR3: CASSLLGTGDYGYTF; DNA: TGCGCCAGCAGCTTGCTCGGGACAGGGGACTATGGCTACACCTTC
D: NA; V: TRBV5-1; size: few; J: TRBJ2-1; CDR3: CASSFGGAVSYNEQFF; DNA: TGCGCCAGCAGCTTTGGCGGGGCTGTCTCCTACAATGAGCAGTTCTTC
D: NA; V: TRBV7-9; size: few; J: TRBJ1-5; CDR3: CASSHGRGDSNQPQHF; DNA: TGTGCCAGCAGCCACGGGAGGGGGGATAGCAATCAGCCCCAGCATTTT
D: TRBD2; V: TRBV4-3; size: few; J: TRBJ2-1; CDR3: CASSQDTGLAGVHEQFF; DNA: TGCGCCAGCAGCCAAGATACGGGACTAGCGGGGGTTCATGAGCAGTTCTTC
D: TRBD1; V: TRBV18; size: few; J: TRBJ2-1; CDR3: CASSTTGYNEQFF; DNA: TGTGCCAGCTCAACGACAGGGTACAATGAGCAGTTCTTC
D: NA; V: TRBV7-2; size: few; J: TRBJ2-1; CDR3: CASGFRNEQFF; DNA: TGTGCCAGCGGCTTCCGGAATGAGCAGTTCTTC
D: TRBD1; V: TRBV5-1; size: NA; J: TRBJ1-1; CDR3: CASSTGQEEAFF; DNA: TGCGCCAGCAGCACGGGACAGGAGGAAGCTTTCTTT
D: NA; V: TRBV7-2; size: few; J: TRBJ2-3; CDR3: CASSLSWDTQYF; DNA: TGTGCCAGCAGCCTAAGTTGGGATACGCAGTATTTT
D: TRBD2; V: TRBV5-4; size: NA; J: TRBJ2-2; CDR3: CASSLALAGVFGELFF; DNA: TGTGCCAGCAGCTTGGCACTAGCGGGAGTGTTCGGGGAGCTGTTTTTT
D: TRBD1; V: TRBV10-3; size: NA; J: TRBJ1-5; CDR3: CAISENRGSDQPQHF; DNA: TGTGCCATCAGTGAAAACAGGGGGTCTGATCAGCCCCAGCATTTT
D: NA; V: TRBV2; size: NA; J: TRBJ2-1; CDR3: CASDSTVQNNEQFF; DNA: TGTGCCAGCGATTCGACAGTCCAAAACAATGAGCAGTTCTTC
D: NA; V: TRBV23-1; size: NA; J: TRBJ1-2; CDR3: CASSPERGGLYGYTF; DNA: TGCGCCAGCAGTCCCGAGCGGGGAGGTCTCTATGGCTACACCTTC
D: NA; V: TRBV18; size: NA; J: TRBJ1-5; CDR3: CASSPMASNQPQHF; DNA: TGTGCCAGCTCACCGATGGCTAGCAATCAGCCCCAGCATTTT
D: TRBD1; V: TRBV6-5; size: NA; J: TRBJ2-7; CDR3: CASRDRVGEQYF; DNA: TGTGCCAGCAGGGACAGGGTAGGCGAGCAGTACTTC